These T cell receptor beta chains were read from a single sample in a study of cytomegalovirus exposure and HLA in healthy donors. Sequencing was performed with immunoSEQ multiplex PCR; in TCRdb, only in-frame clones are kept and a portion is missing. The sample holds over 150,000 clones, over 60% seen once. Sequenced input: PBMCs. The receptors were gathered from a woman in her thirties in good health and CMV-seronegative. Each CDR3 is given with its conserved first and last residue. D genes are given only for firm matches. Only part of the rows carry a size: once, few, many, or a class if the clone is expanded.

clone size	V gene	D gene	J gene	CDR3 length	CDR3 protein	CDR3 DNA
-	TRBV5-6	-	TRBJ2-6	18	CASSLEAGRLSGANVLTF	TGTGCCAGCAGCTTGGAGGCAGGGAGGTTGTCCGGGGCCAACGTCCTGACTTTC
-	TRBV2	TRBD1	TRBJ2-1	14	CASSEGTGFNEQFF	TGTGCCAGCAGTGAAGGGACAGGGTTCAATGAGCAGTTCTTC
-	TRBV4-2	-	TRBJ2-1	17	CASSSHTGTYSYNEQFF	TGTGCCAGCAGCTCACATACCGGGACTTACTCCTACAATGAGCAGTTCTTC
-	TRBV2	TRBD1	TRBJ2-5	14	CASSEQGAGETQYF	TGTGCCAGCAGTGAACAGGGGGCAGGGGAGACCCAGTACTTC
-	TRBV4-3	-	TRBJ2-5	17	CASSQDQAGGGGLTQYF	TGCGCCAGCAGCCAAGATCAAGCAGGGGGAGGCGGCTTGACCCAGTACTTC
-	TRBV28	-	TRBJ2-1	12	CASSLEDNEQFF	TGTGCCAGCAGTTTAGAGGACAATGAGCAGTTCTTC
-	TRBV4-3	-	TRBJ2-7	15	CASSQGSRTLYEQYF	TGCGCCAGCAGCCAAGGCAGTCGGACTCTTTACGAGCAGTACTTC
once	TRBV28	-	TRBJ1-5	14	CASSVEELNQPQHF	TGTGCCAGCAGCGTTGAGGAGCTCAATCAGCCCCAGCATTTT
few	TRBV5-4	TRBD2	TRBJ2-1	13	CASSLPSGNEQFF	TGTGCCAGCAGCTTGCCTAGCGGAAATGAGCAGTTCTTC
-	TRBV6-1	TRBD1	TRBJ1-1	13	CASRTQGTTEAFF	TGTGCCAGCAGAACACAGGGGACCACTGAAGCTTTCTTT
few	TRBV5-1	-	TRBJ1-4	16	CASSFRAIGVSEKLFF	TGCGCCAGCAGCTTCCGTGCAATAGGGGTTAGTGAAAAACTGTTTTTT
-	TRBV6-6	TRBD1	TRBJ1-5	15	CASSSGQEGGQPQHF	TGTGCCAGCAGTTCCGGACAGGAGGGCGGTCAGCCCCAGCATTTT